This TCR beta chain was profiled in a study of beta chain features in type 1 diabetes. The investigators reverse transcribed all of the isolated RNA, so they sequenced expressed TCRB transcripts. Measured with immunoSEQ multiplex PCR; TCRdb has only the in-frame clones, and not every one. The sample shows fewer than 900,000 clones, 17% of them seen only once. The germline V and J ends were trimmed by 5 bases and 0 bases, with 11 bases remaining between them. The CDR3 is 14 residues long. Germline V gene sequence: CDR1 SEHNR, CDR2 FQNEAQ (reference sequence). This sequence was found in a woman between 18 and 29 years old in good health. The chain uses TRBV7-9 and TRBJ2-7; a weak D match, TRBD2 (6 bases). Material for sequencing was naive CD4+ T cells from blood. CDR3 residues: CASSVRGSSYEQYF. The CDR3 DNA reads TGTGCCAGCAGCGTGCGGGGAAGCTCCTACGAGCAGTACTTC.